This TCR beta chain comes out of a study of shared clonotypes between healthy human individuals. Study context: The composition of the donors was two women and a few men aged 18 to 49.

Evenly divided among several immunoSEQ plates was the genomic DNA of each subset. The team ran DNA from unsorted PBMCs on ten immunoSEQ deep assay plates for sequencing. Clones were sequenced by immunoSEQ multiplex PCR, and TCRdb holds only the in-frame ones, with some missing. Altogether about 600,000 clones are present, around 81% being singletons, with the ten largest covering more than 10%. The CDR3 spans 12 residues. The ends lost 10 bases at V and 8 bases at J; junction bases unmatched: 7. CDR1 and CDR2 (germline): MDHEN, SYDVKM. The rearrangement links TRBV28 to TRBJ2-1; 8 bases align to TRBD1. The sample was PBMCs. The receptor was derived from a woman between 35 and 50 years old in good health. Some clones in this sample may be carry-over from other donors' samples. DNA of the CDR3: TGTGCCATTTCAGGGGGCTTCGATGAGCAGTTCTTC. Translated: CAISGGFDEQFF.